This is a list of T cell receptor beta chains from one sample in a study of T cells after posttransplantation cyclophosphamide. This table comes from immunoSEQ multiplex PCR, and its TCRdb copy is limited to in-frame clones, with some not included. The sample has around 9,900 clones, approximately 88% seen once. The input for sequencing was PBMCs, taken after an allogeneic stem cell transplant with a calcineurin inhibitor and methotrexate. The receptors were sampled from a male patient in his 30s who received an allogeneic stem cell transplant from an unrelated donor, was CMV-positive, and had no GVHD. Some T cells may possibly be graft donor cells. Both conserved end residues are part of each CDR3. Fields, in order: CDR3 DNA, CDR3 protein, CDR3 length, J gene, V gene, clone size, D gene. The D gene is left open where the match is weak. Clone sizes are given selectively: once, few, many, or a class where the clone is expanded.

cdr3_nt: TGTGCCAGCACCGGGAGACAGCGGAACACTGAAGCTTTCTTT
cdr3_aa: CASTGRQRNTEAFF
cdr3_length: 14
j_call: TRBJ1-1
v_call: TRBV2
clone_size: -
d_call: -

cdr3_nt: TGTGCCAGCAGTTACCAGGACTTTAAAAACATTCAGTACTTC
cdr3_aa: CASSYQDFKNIQYF
cdr3_length: 14
j_call: TRBJ2-4
v_call: TRBV6-6
clone_size: -
d_call: -

cdr3_nt: TGTGCCAGCTCACCAACCGGGTCCTACAATGAGCAGTTCTTC
cdr3_aa: CASSPTGSYNEQFF
cdr3_length: 14
j_call: TRBJ2-1
v_call: TRBV18
clone_size: -
d_call: -

cdr3_nt: TGTGCCATCAGTGGCGTGCTGGGTCAGGGGACAGATACGCAGTATTTT
cdr3_aa: CAISGVLGQGTDTQYF
cdr3_length: 16
j_call: TRBJ2-3
v_call: TRBV10-3
clone_size: -
d_call: -

cdr3_nt: TGTGCCAGCAGCCCTCCAGCGGGCGTCGTCACCGGGGAGCTGTTTTTT
cdr3_aa: CASSPPAGVVTGELFF
cdr3_length: 16
j_call: TRBJ2-2
v_call: TRBV13
clone_size: -
d_call: -

cdr3_nt: TGTGCCAGCAGCCGCCGGATTCTAGCGGGCAGCACAGATACGCAGTATTTT
cdr3_aa: CASSRRILAGSTDTQYF
cdr3_length: 17
j_call: TRBJ2-3
v_call: TRBV4-2
clone_size: -
d_call: TRBD2

cdr3_nt: TGCGCCAGCAGCCAAGAAAGGAGGTCCTATGGCTACACCTTC
cdr3_aa: CASSQERRSYGYTF
cdr3_length: 14
j_call: TRBJ1-2
v_call: TRBV4-3
clone_size: -
d_call: -

cdr3_nt: TGTGCCAGCGGATTACAGGGGCACACTGAAGCTTTCTTT
cdr3_aa: CASGLQGHTEAFF
cdr3_length: 13
j_call: TRBJ1-1
v_call: TRBV28
clone_size: -
d_call: TRBD1

cdr3_nt: TGTGCCAGCAGCTTAAGACTAGCGGGATTTGTCGGGGAGCTGTTTTTT
cdr3_aa: CASSLRLAGFVGELFF
cdr3_length: 16
j_call: TRBJ2-2
v_call: TRBV13
clone_size: few
d_call: TRBD2

cdr3_nt: TGTGCCAGCTCACTACAAGGGGGAGACTATGGCTACACCTTC
cdr3_aa: CASSLQGGDYGYTF
cdr3_length: 14
j_call: TRBJ1-2
v_call: TRBV18
clone_size: -
d_call: -

cdr3_nt: TGCGCCAGCAGCCCCCTCCGGGGAAATGAGCAGTTCTTC
cdr3_aa: CASSPLRGNEQFF
cdr3_length: 13
j_call: TRBJ2-1
v_call: TRBV5-1
clone_size: -
d_call: -

cdr3_nt: TGCAGCGCGGCGAAACAGGGAGGGGGCACTGAAGCTTTCTTT
cdr3_aa: CSAAKQGGGTEAFF
cdr3_length: 14
j_call: TRBJ1-1
v_call: TRBV29-1
clone_size: -
d_call: -